These T cell receptor beta chains were read from a single sample in a study of control samples from healthy donors and cancer patients. Libraries were prepared by immunoSEQ multiplex PCR; TCRdb keeps only in-frame clonotypes and omits some of them. The table includes about 89,000 clones, approximately 86% detected once. The source material was blood. All receptors come from a man aged 30-40 years in good health. Each CDR3 is given with its conserved first and last residue. A D gene is named only where the DNA matches it firmly. Expanded clones are given a class, and other clones once, few, many or no size at all.

size	D	J	V	DNA	CDR3
-	-	TRBJ1-2	TRBV28	TGTGCCAGCAGTTTTCGGACGGTATATGGCTACACCTTC	CASSFRTVYGYTF
many	-	TRBJ2-5	TRBV12-2	TGTGCAAGTCGCGAATCCGGGACAGGGAGGGAGACCCAGTACTTC	CASRESGTGRETQYF
-	-	TRBJ1-2	TRBV24-1	TGTGCCACCAGTGAGGCGAGAGTGTGGGGCGGCTACACCTTC	CATSEARVWGGYTF
-	-	TRBJ1-4	TRBV7-9	TGTGCCGGATCTACACAGGGTACGGGGGAAAAACTGTTTTTT	CAGSTQGTGEKLFF
-	-	TRBJ2-1	TRBV9	TGTGCCAGCAGCCCTCTCCCAGGGACCGACTACAATGAGCAGTTCTTC	CASSPLPGTDYNEQFF
-	-	TRBJ1-2	TRBV5-1	TGCGCCAGCAGCTTTCGAGGGCACGACTATGGCTACACCTTC	CASSFRGHDYGYTF
-	-	TRBJ2-3	TRBV6-1	TGTGCCAGCAGTGAAGGTCCCCATACGAGCACAGATACGCAGTATTTT	CASSEGPHTSTDTQYF
once	-	TRBJ2-7	TRBV5-1	TGCGCCAGCAGCTTGGATGGGCCAGGGAAACCCCAAGTGCAGTACTTC	CASSLDGPGKPQVQYF
-	TRBD1	TRBJ2-5	TRBV5-1	TGCGCCAGCAGCTTGAAGGGACAGGGGGTAGAGACCCAGTACTTC	CASSLKGQGVETQYF
-	-	TRBJ1-1	TRBV25-1	TGTGCCAGCAGTCACCCCCGACGTGGGGAAGCTTTCTTT	CASSHPRRGEAFF
few	-	TRBJ2-2	TRBV12-5	TGTGCTAGTGGTTTGGGGGGCCGGGAGCTGTTTTTT	CASGLGGRELFF
-	TRBD1	TRBJ1-2	TRBV5-4	TGTGCCAGCACCTTGGACAGGGCTACTCGGGGCTACACCTTC	CASTLDRATRGYTF
-	-	TRBJ1-1	TRBV2	TGTGCCAGCACGAGGGACCACACTGAAGCTTTCTTT	CASTRDHTEAFF
-	TRBD2	TRBJ2-5	TRBV7-7	TGTGCCAGCAGCCCTACTAGCGGGCCAGAGACCCAGTACTTC	CASSPTSGPETQYF
-	-	TRBJ2-1	TRBV11-1	TGTGCCAGCACCTCGGGGCTTAGGGATGAGCAGTTCTTC	CASTSGLRDEQFF
once	-	TRBJ1-1	TRBV4-1	TGCGCCAGCAGGCGGGACGGTGAAGCTTTCTTT	CASRRDGEAFF
-	TRBD1	TRBJ1-2	TRBV6-5	TGTGCCAGCAACAGACAGGGGGGCTATGGCTACACCTTC	CASNRQGGYGYTF
few	TRBD1	TRBJ2-7	TRBV4-1	TGCGCCAGCAGCCAAGGAGTCCAGGGGGCCTACGAGCAGTACTTC	CASSQGVQGAYEQYF
-	-	TRBJ1-1	TRBV19	TGTGCCAGTAGCTACGGAGGGGGGGGGAACACTGAAGCTTTCTTT	CASSYGGGGNTEAFF
-	TRBD2	TRBJ2-3	TRBV7-2	TGTGCCAGCAGCATCACTAGCGGGACAGATACGCAGTATTTT	CASSITSGTDTQYF
-	TRBD1	TRBJ1-1	TRBV7-9	TGTGCCAGCAGCTTATTTCAGGGGGCAGGTACTGAAGCTTTCTTT	CASSLFQGAGTEAFF
-	TRBD2	TRBJ2-1	TRBV7-2	TGTGCCAGCAGCTTGAGCGGGGTCTCCTACAATGAGCAGTTCTTC	CASSLSGVSYNEQFF
-	-	TRBJ1-2	TRBV5-1	TGCGCCAGCAGCTTAGAGGATAACTATGGCTACACCTTC	CASSLEDNYGYTF
-	TRBD2	TRBJ2-2	TRBV7-2	TGTGCCAGCACCCCGGGACTAGTAAGCACCGGGGAGCTGTTTTTT	CASTPGLVSTGELFF
-	-	TRBJ2-7	TRBV27	TGTGCCAGCATGCCCCTCCGGGCGGGGAAGGGGGGCTCCTACGAGCAGTACTTC	CASMPLRAGKGGSYEQYF
hyperexpanded	TRBD1	TRBJ1-1	TRBV5-6	TGTGCCAGCAGCCGCCGGGACAGGGTGCGACTGGGGGACACTGAAGCTTTCTTT	CASSRRDRVRLGDTEAFF
-	TRBD1	TRBJ1-2	TRBV12-3/TRBV12-4	TGTGCCAGCAGTTTAGACAGGGGGGATGGCTACACCTTC	CASSLDRGDGYTF
-	TRBD1	TRBJ1-2	TRBV6-5	TGTGCCAAGCCCGACAGGGACTATGGCTACACCTTC	CAKPDRDYGYTF